This T cell receptor (beta chain) emerged from a study of T cells after yellow fever vaccination. Broader study findings: At less than 97% for CD4 and over 80% for CD8, most primary-vaccination clones showed up again after the booster. Across the CD4 and CD8 compartments, a small share of clonotypes was present in both. Abundant clonotypes from the bulk population could contaminate FACS-sorted repertoires.

The CDR3 loop spans 14 amino acids. Trimming removed 7 bases at V and 2 bases at J, with 13 bases between. TCRdb called the 5' RACE reads again in MiXCR, with one record for every CDR3 protein. The sample holds a few hundred thousand distinct CDR3 sequences, around 16% seen once. This clonotype was counted only a few times. Its target is unknown. The sequencing here drew on PBMCs, taken less than 6 days after the first yellow fever vaccination. This rearrangement joins TRBV12-3 or TRBV12-4 to TRBJ2-3; D remains unclear. The clonotype originates from a man younger than 35 who received the YFV17D yellow fever vaccine. The CDR3 sequence: CASNPSGDTDTQYF. In DNA form, the CDR3 reads TGTGCCAGCAACCCCAGTGGAGACACAGATACGCAGTATTTT.